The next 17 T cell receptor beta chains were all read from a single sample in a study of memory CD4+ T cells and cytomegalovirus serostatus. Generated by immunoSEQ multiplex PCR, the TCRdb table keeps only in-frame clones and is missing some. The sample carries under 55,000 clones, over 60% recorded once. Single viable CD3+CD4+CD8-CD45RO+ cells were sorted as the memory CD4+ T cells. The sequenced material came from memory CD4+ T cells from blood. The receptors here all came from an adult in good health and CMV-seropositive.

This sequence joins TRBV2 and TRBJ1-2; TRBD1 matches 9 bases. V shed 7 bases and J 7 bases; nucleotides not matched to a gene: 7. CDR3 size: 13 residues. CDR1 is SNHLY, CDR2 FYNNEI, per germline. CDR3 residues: CASKLPQGAGYTF. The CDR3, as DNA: TGTGCCAGCAAACTCCCACAGGGGGCTGGCTACACCTTC.

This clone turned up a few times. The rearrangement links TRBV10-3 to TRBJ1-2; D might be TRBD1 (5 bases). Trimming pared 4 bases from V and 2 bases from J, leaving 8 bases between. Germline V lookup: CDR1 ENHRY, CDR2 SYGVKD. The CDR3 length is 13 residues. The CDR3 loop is CAISAGGNYGYTF. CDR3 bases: TGTGCCATCAGTGCCGGGGGGAACTATGGCTACACCTTC.

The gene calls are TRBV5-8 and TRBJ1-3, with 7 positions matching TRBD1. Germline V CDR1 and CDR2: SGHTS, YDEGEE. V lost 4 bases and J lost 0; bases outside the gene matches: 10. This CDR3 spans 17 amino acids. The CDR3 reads CASSRTRQGRSGNTIYF. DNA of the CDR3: TGTGCCAGCAGCCGCACAAGACAGGGACGCTCTGGAAACACCATATATTTT.

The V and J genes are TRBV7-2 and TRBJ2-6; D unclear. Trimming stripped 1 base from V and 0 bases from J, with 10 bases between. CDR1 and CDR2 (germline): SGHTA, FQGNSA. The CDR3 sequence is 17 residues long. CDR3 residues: CASSLGASHSGANVLTF. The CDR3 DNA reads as TGTGCCAGCAGCTTAGGGGCTTCCCACTCTGGGGCCAACGTCCTGACTTTC.

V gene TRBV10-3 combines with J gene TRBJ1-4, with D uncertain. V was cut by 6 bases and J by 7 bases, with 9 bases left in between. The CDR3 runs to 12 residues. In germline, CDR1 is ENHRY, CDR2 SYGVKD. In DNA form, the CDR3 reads TGTGCCATCAGCCCGGTGGGTGAAAAACTGTTTTTT. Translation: CAISPVGEKLFF.

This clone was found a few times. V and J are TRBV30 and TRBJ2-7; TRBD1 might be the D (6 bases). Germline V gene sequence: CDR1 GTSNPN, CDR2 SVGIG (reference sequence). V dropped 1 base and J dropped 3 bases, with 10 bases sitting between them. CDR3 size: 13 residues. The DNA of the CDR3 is TGTGCCTGGAGTGGGGCCAGGGGCTACGAGCAGTACTTC. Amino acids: CAWSGARGYEQYF.

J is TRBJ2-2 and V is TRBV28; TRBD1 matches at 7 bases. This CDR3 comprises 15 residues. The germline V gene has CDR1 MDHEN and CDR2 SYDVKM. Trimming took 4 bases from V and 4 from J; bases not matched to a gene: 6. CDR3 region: CASSSLRDSTGELFF. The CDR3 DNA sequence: TGTGCCAGCAGTTCCCTCCGGGACAGCACCGGGGAGCTGTTTTTT.

In nucleotides, the CDR3 is TGTGCCAGCAGCTTACAACAGGGGCACTATGGCTACACCTTC. This encodes CASSLQQGHYGYTF. This chain joins TRBV7-2 and TRBJ1-2, with 7 bases that match TRBD1. Trimming at V came to 2 bases and at J to 3 bases, leaving 3 bases not matched to a gene. From germline, CDR1 is SGHTA and CDR2 FQGNSA. The CDR3 is made up of 14 amino acids. Full variable domain (rest looked up from reference TRBV7-2 and TRBJ1-2): GAGVSQSPSNKVTEKGKDVELRCDPISGHTALYWYRQSLGQGLEFLIYFQGNSAPDKSGLPSDRFSAERTGGSVSTLTIQRTQQEDSAVYLCASSLQQGHYGYTFGSGTRLTVV.

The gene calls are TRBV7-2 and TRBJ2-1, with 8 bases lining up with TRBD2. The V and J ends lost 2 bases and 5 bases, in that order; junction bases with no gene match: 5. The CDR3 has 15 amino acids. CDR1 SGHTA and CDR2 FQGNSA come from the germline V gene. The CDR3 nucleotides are TGTGCCAGCAGCTTACAACTAGCGGAGAACAATGAGCAGTTCTTC. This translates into CASSLQLAENNEQFF.

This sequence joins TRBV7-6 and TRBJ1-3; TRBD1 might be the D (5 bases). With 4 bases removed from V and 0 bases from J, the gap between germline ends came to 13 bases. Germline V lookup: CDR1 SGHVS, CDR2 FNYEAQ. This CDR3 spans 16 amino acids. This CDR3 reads CASSSAGTSSGNTIYF. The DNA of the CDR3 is TGTGCCAGCAGCTCCGCCGGGACGAGCTCTGGAAACACCATATATTTT.

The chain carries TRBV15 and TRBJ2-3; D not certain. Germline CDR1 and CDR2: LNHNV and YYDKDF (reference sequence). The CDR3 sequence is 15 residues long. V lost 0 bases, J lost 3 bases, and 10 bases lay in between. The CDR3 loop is CATSRDVGETDTQYF. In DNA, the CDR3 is TGTGCCACCAGCAGAGATGTGGGCGAAACAGATACGCAGTATTTT. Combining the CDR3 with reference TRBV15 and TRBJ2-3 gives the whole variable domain DAMVIQNPRYQVTQFGKPVTLSCSQTLNHNVMYWYQQKSSQAPKLLFHYYDKDFNNEADTPDNFQSRRPNTSFCFLDIRSPGLGDTAMYLCATSRDVGETDTQYFGPGTRLTVL.

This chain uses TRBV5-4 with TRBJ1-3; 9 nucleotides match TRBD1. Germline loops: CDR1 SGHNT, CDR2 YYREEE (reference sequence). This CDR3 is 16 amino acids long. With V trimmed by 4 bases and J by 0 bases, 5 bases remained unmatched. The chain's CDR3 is CASSAGQGRSGNTIYF. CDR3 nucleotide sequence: TGTGCCAGCAGCGCGGGACAGGGTCGCTCTGGAAACACCATATATTTT.

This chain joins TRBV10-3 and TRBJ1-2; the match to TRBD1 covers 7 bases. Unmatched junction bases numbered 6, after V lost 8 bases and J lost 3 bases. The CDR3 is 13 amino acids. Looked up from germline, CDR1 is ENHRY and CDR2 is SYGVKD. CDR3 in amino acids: CAIAQGEDYGYTF. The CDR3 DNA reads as TGTGCCATCGCCCAGGGGGAGGACTATGGCTACACCTTC.

This chain's CDR3 is CASSKKRGQASYEQYF. The CDR3, as DNA: TGTGCCAGCAGTAAAAAACGAGGACAGGCCTCCTACGAGCAGTACTTC. The gene calls are TRBV6-6 and TRBJ2-7; TRBD1 aligns across 7 bases. The germline CDR1 and CDR2 sequences are MNHNY and SVGAGI (reference sequence). There are 16 residues in the CDR3. V lost 5 bases, J lost 0 bases, and 10 bases stayed unmatched.

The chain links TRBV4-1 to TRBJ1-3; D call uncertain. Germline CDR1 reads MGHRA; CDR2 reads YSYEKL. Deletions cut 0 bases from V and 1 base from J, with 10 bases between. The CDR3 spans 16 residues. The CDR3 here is CASSQETLRSGNTIYF. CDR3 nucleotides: TGCGCCAGCAGCCAAGAGACTCTTAGGTCTGGAAACACCATATATTTT.

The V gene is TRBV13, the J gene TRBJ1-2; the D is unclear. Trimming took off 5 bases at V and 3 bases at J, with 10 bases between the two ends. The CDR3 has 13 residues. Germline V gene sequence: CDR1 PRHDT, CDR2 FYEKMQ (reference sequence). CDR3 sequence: CASSPGIYYGYTF. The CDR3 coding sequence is TGTGCCAGCAGCCCCGGGATCTACTATGGCTACACCTTC.

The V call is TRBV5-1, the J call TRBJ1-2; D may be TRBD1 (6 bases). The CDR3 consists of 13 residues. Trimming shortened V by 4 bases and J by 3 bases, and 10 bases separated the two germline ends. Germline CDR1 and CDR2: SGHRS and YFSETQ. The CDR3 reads CASSLQGDYGYTF. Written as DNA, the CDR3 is TGCGCCAGCAGCCTACAGGGCGACTATGGCTACACCTTC.